This T cell receptor (beta chain) was recovered during a study of identical twins. Points from the study as a whole: Carriage of fewer insertions was seen in abundant cord blood beta clonotypes, whereas memory repertoires showed none.

V was trimmed by 3 bases and J by 6 bases, leaving 8 bases between them. This CDR3 contains 12 residues. Germline loops: CDR1 DFQATT, CDR2 SNEGSKA (reference sequence). In the case of this clonotype: Its antigen is as yet unknown.

Unique molecular identifiers were present on cDNA, and template switching added a universal primer site. TCRdb re-analysed the 5' RACE reads in MiXCR, keeping a single row per CDR3 protein. This sample carries over 250,000 distinct CDR3 sequences, roughly 10% of them seen once, and the ten largest clones take approximately 7%. This sample also belongs to another study, concerning yellow fever vaccine responses in identical twins.

The TCR sequence derives from a young woman in good health. The sequenced sample consisted of CD8+ T cells sorted from blood. This chain connects TRBV20-1 to TRBJ2-2; TRBD2 might be the D (6 bases). The CDR3 sequence is CSASWGAGELFF. Written as DNA, the CDR3 is TGCAGTGCTAGTTGGGGGGCCGGGGAGCTGTTTTTT.